This T cell receptor beta chain was retrieved from a study of beta chain features in type 1 diabetes. With regard to this clone: Its cognate antigen is unknown. Other DNA sequences from this sample encode an identical CDR3 as well.

Germline-derived CDR1 and CDR2 are SGHTA and FQGNSA. V was cut by 5 bases and J by 2 bases, with 3 bases left in between. The CDR3 covers 11 residues. Study-level points and caveats: When Type 1 diabetes patients were examined, their TCRB CDR3s proved moderately but significantly shorter in all four CD4+ subsets.

The authors reverse transcribed all of the isolated RNA, so sequencing captured expressed TCRB transcripts. Measured with immunoSEQ multiplex PCR; TCRdb has only the in-frame clones, and not every one. This sample yields 200,000 to 300,000 clones, of which 20% are seen a single time; 0.025% to 0.035% belongs to the top ten. The chain uses TRBV7-2 and TRBJ2-5; D unclear. Sequenced material: naive CD4+ T cells from blood. The source of this sequence is a woman aged 40 to 50 with type 1 diabetes. CDR3 protein: CASSLQETQYF. CDR3 bases: TGTGCCAGCAGCCTTCAAGAGACCCAGTACTTC.